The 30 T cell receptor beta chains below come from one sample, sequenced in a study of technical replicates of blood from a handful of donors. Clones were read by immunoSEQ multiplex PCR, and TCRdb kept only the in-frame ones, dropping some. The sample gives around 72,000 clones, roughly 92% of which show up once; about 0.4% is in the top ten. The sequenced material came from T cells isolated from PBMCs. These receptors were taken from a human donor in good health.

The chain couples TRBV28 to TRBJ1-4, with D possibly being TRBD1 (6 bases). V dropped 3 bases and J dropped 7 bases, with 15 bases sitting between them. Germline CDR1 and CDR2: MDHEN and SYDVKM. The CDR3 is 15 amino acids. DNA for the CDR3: TGTGCCAGCAGTTTTCAGGGGCATCCGGGTGAAAAACTGTTTTTT. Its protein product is CASSFQGHPGEKLFF.

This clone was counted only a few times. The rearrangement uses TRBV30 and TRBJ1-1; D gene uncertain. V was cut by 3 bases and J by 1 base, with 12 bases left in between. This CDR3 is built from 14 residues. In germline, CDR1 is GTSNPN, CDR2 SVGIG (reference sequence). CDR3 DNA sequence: TGTGCCTGGAGCCCAAGGGCGGGGAACACTGAAGCTTTCTTT. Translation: CAWSPRAGNTEAFF.

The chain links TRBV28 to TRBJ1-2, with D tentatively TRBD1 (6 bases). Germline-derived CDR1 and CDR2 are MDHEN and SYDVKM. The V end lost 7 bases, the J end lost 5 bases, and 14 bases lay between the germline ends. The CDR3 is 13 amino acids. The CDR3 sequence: CASNIRTAYGYTF. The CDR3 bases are TGTGCCAGCAATATAAGGACAGCATATGGCTACACCTTC.

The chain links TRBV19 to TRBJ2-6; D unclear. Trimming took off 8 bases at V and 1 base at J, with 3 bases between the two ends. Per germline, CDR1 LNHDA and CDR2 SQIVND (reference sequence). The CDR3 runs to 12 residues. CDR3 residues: CASSSGANVLTF. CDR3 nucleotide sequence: TGTGCCAGTTCATCTGGGGCCAACGTCCTGACTTTC.

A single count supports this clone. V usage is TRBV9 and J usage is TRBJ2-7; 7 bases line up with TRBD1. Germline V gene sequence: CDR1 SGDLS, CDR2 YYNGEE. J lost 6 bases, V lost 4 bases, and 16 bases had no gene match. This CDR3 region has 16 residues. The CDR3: CASSPDLKTGSGEQYF. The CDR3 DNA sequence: TGTGCCAGCAGCCCCGACCTTAAGACAGGGTCCGGCGAGCAGTACTTC. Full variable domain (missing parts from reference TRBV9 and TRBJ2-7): DSGVTQTPKHLITATGQRVTLRCSPRSGDLSVYWYQQSLDQGLQFLIQYYNGEERAKGNILERFSAQQFPDLHSELNLSSLELGDSALYFCASSPDLKTGSGEQYFGPGTRLTVT.

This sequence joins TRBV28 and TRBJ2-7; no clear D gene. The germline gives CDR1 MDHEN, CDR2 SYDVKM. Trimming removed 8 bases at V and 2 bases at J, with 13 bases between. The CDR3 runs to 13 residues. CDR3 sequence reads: CASRSYQTYEQYF. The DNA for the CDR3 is TGTGCCAGCCGAAGCTACCAAACCTACGAGCAGTACTTC.

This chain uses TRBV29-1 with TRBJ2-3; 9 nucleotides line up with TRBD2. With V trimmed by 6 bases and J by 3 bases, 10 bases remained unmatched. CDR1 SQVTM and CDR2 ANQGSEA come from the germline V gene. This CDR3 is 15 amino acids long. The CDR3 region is CSVRGGTSYTDTQYF. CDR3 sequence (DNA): TGCAGCGTGAGGGGCGGGACTAGCTATACAGATACGCAGTATTTT.

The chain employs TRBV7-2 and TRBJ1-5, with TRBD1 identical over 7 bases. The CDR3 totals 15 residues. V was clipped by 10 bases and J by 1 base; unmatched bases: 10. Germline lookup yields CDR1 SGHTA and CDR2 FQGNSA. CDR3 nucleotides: TGTGCCACATACAGGGGAGAGGGGAGCAATCAGCCCCAGCATTTT. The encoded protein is CATYRGEGSNQPQHF.

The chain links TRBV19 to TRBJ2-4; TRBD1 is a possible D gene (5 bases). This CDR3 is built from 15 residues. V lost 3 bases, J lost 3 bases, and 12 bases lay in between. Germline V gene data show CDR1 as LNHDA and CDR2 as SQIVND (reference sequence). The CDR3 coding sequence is TGTGCCAGTAGTATGACAGCCTTGGGCAAAAACATTCAGTACTTC. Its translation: CASSMTALGKNIQYF.

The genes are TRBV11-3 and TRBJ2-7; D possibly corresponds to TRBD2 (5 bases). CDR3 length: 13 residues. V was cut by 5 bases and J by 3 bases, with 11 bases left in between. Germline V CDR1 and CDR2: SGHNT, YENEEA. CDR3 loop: CASSQDGNYEQYF. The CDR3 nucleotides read TGTGCCAGCAGCCAGGACGGGAACTACGAGCAGTACTTC.

The CDR3 DNA follows: TGTGCCAGCAGCGTAGCGGGGTATGATGAAGCTTTCTTT. Translating gives CASSVAGYDEAFF. This sequence joins TRBV2 and TRBJ1-1, with D unclear. Trimming stripped 6 bases from V and 7 bases from J, with 15 bases between. The CDR3 totals 13 residues. Germline V lookup: CDR1 SNHLY, CDR2 FYNNEI.

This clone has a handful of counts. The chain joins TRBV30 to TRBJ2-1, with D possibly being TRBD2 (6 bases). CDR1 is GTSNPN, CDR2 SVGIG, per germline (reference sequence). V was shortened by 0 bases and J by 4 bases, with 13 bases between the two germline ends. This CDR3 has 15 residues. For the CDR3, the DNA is TGTGCCTGGAGTGTACTAAGCGGGTTTTACAATGAGCAGTTCTTC. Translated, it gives CAWSVLSGFYNEQFF.

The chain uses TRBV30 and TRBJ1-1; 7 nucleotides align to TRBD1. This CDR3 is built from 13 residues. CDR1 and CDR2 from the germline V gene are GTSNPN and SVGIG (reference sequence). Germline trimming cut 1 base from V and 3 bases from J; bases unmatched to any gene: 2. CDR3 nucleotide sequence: TGTGCCTGGAGTGACGACAGGGACACTGAAGCTTTCTTT. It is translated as CAWSDDRDTEAFF.

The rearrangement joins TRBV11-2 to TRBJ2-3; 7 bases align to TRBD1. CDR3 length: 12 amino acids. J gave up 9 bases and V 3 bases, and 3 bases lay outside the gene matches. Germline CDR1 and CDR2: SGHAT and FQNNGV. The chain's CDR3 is CASSFHRGTQYF. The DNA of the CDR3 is TGTGCCAGCAGCTTTCACAGGGGAACGCAGTATTTT.

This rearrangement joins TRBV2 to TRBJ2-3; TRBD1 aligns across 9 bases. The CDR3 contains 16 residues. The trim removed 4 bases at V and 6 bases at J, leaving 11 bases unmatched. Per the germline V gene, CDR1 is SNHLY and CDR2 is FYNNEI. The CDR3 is CASSGFRTGELDTQYF. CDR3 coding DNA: TGTGCCAGCAGTGGGTTCAGGACAGGGGAATTGGATACGCAGTATTTT. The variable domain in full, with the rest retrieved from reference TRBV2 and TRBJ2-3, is EPEVTQTPSHQVTQMGQEVILRCVPISNHLYFYWYRQILGQKVEFLVSFYNNEISEKSEIFDDQFSVERPDGSNFTLKIRSTKLEDSAMYFCASSGFRTGELDTQYFGPGTRLTVL.

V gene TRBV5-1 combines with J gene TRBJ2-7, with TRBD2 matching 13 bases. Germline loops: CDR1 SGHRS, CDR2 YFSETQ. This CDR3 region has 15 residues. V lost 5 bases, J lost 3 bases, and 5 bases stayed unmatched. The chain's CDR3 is CASRPLAGGFYEQYF. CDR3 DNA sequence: TGCGCCAGCAGGCCACTAGCGGGAGGGTTCTACGAGCAGTACTTC.

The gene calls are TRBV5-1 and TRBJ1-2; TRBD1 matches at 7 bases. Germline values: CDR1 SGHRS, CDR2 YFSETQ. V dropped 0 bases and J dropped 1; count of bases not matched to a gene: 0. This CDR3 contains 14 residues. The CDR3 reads CASSLGQGNYGYTF. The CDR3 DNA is TGCGCCAGCAGCTTGGGACAGGGTAACTATGGCTACACCTTC.

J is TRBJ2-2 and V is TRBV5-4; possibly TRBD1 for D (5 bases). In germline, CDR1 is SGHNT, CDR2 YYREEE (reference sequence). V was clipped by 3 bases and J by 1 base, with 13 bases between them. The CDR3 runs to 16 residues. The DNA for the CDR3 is TGTGCCAGCAGCTGGGATACAGGAGAGAACACCGGGGAGCTGTTTTTT. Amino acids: CASSWDTGENTGELFF.

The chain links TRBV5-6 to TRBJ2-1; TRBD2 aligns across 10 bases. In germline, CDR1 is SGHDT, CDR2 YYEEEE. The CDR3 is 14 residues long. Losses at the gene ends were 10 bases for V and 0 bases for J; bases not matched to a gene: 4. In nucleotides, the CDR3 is TGTGCCGGGGCTAGCGGGAGCTCCTACAATGAGCAGTTCTTC. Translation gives CAGASGSSYNEQFF.

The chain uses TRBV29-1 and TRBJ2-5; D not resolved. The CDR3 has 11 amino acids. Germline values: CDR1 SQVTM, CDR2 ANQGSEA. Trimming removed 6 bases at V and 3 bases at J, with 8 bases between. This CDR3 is CSVTQEETQYF. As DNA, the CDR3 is TGCAGCGTGACACAAGAAGAGACCCAGTACTTC.

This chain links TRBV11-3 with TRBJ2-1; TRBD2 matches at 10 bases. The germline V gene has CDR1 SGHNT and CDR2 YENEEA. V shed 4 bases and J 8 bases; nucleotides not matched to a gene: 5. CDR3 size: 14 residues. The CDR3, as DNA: TGTGCCAGCAGCTCGGTAGCGGGAGGTTATGAGCAGTTCTTC. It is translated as CASSSVAGGYEQFF.

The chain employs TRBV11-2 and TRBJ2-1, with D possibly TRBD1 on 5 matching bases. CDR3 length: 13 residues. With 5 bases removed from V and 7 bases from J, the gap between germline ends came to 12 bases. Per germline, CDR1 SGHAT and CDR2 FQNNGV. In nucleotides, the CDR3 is TGTGCCAGCAGCCTCAGGGCCTTAAATGAGCAGTTCTTC. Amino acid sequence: CASSLRALNEQFF.

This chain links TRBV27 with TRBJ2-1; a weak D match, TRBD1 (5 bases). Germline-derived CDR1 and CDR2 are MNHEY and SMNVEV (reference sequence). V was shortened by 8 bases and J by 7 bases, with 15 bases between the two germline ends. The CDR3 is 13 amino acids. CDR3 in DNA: TGTGCCAGCCGAAGGGGTCGACAGAATGAGCAGTTCTTC. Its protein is CASRRGRQNEQFF.

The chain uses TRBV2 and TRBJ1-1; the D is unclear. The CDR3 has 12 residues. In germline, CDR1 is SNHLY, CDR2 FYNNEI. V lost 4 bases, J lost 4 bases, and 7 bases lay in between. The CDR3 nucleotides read TGTGCCAGCAGTGTTTACAGCACTGAAGCTTTCTTT. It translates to CASSVYSTEAFF.

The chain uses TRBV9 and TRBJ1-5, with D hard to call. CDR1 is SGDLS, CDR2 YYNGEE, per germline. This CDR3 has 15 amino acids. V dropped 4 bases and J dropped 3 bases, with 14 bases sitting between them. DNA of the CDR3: TGTGCCAGCAGCCCCCCGGAGGCGTCCAATCAGCCCCAGCATTTT. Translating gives CASSPPEASNQPQHF.

For the CDR3, the DNA is TGTGCCAGTGAGGCGGGACAGGGTATTAACGAGCAGTACTTC. Residues: CASEAGQGINEQYF. V and J are TRBV7-2 and TRBJ2-7; 9 bases map to TRBD1. The germline gives CDR1 SGHTA, CDR2 FQGNSA. With 9 bases clipped from V and 5 bases from J, the junction kept 11 bases outside the gene matches. The CDR3 consists of 14 residues.

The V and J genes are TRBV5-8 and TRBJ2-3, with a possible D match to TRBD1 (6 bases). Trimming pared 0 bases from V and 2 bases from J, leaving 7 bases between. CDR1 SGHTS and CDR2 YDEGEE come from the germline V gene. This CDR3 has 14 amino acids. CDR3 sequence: CASSLAGATDTQYF. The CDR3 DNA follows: TGTGCCAGCAGCTTGGCAGGGGCCACAGATACGCAGTATTTT.

CDR3 residues: CAWSKVLAGLDEQFF. The DNA for the CDR3 is TGTGCCTGGAGTAAGGTGTTAGCGGGGCTTGATGAGCAGTTCTTC. The chain carries TRBV30 and TRBJ2-1, with 8 bases fitting TRBD2. There are 15 residues in the CDR3. CDR1 and CDR2 from the germline V gene are GTSNPN and SVGIG (reference sequence). V gave up 2 bases and J gave up 8 bases; unmatched junction bases: 11.

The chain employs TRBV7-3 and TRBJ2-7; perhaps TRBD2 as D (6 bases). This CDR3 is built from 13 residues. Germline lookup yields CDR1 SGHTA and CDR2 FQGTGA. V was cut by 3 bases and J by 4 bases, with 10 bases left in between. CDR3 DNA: TGTGCCAGCAGCTTGGGTAGCGGTTACGAGCAGTACTTC. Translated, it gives CASSLGSGYEQYF.

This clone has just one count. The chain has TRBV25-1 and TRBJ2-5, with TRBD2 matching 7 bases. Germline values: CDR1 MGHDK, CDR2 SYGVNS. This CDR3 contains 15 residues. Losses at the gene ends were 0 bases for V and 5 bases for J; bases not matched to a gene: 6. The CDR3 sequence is CASSEYGGSHETQYF. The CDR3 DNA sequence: TGTGCCAGCAGTGAATATGGCGGGAGCCATGAGACCCAGTACTTC.